This TCR beta chain came from a study of T cell responses to AZD1222 COVID-19 vaccine. Assay used: immunoSEQ multiplex PCR; TCRdb lists only in-frame clones, some missing. The sample holds 100,000 to 150,000 clones, around 90% seen once. As regards this clone: The antigen is unknown.

Study-level results: Among AZD1222 vaccinees, only six or seven were seropositive at baseline. Spike-specific TCR breadth and depth grew following two AZD1222 doses.

This CDR3 has 14 amino acids. V was pared by 5 bases and J by 3 bases, with 8 bases between. Germline assignment: CDR1 MDHEN and CDR2 SYDVKM. The receptor was isolated from an adult in good health. The rearrangement uses TRBV28 and TRBJ2-6; D possibly corresponds to TRBD2 (5 bases). The sequencing used peripheral blood, collected on day 0 of AZD1222 vaccination. The CDR3 bases are TGTGCCAGCAGTCCTAGCTATGGGGCCAACGTCCTGACTTTC. Amino acids: CASSPSYGANVLTF.